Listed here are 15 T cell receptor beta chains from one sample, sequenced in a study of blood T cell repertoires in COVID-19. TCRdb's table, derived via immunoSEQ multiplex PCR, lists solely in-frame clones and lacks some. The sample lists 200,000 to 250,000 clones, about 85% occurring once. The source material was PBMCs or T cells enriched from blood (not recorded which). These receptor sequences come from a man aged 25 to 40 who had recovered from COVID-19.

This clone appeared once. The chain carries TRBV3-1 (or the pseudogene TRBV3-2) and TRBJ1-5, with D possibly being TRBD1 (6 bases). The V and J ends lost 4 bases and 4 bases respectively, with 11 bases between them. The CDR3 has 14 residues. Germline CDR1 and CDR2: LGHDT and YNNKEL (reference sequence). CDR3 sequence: CASSLGRGNQPQHF. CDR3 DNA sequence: TGTGCCAGCAGCCTTGGAAGGGGGAATCAGCCCCAGCATTTT.

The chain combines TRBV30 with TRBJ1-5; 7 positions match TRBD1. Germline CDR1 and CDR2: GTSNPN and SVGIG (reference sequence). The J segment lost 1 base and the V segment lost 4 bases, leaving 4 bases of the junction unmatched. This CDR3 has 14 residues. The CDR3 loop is CAWTGTASNQPQHF. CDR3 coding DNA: TGTGCCTGGACCGGGACAGCCAGCAATCAGCCCCAGCATTTT. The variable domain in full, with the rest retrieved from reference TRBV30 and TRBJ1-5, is SQTIHQWPATLVQPVGSPLSLECTVEGTSNPNLYWYRQAAGRGLQLLFYSVGIGQISSEVPQNLSASRPQDRQFILSSKKLLLSDSGFYLCAWTGTASNQPQHFGDGTRLSIL.

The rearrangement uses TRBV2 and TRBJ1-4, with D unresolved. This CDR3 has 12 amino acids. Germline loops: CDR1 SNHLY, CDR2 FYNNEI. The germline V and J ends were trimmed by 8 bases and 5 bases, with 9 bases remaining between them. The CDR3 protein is CASRVGNEKLFF. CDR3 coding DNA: TGTGCCAGCCGGGTCGGGAATGAAAAACTGTTTTTT.

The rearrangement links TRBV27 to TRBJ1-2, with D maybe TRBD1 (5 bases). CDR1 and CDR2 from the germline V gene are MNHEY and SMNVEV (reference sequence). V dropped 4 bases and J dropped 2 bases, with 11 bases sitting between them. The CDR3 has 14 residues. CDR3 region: CASSSGGINYGYTF. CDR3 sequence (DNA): TGTGCCAGCAGTTCGGGGGGGATAAACTATGGCTACACCTTC.

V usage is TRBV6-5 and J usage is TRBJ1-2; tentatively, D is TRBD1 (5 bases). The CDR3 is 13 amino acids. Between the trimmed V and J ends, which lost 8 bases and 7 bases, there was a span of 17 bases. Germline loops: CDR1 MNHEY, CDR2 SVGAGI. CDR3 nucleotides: TGTGCCAGCTTGGGTCTTAGGGGCTTTGGCTACACCTTC. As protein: CASLGLRGFGYTF.

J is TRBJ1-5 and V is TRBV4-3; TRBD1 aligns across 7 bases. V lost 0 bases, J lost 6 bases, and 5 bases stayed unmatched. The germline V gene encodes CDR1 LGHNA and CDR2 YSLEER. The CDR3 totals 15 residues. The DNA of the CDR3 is TGCGCCAGCAGCCAAGATTTTAGGGGGCGTCAGCCCCAGCATTTT. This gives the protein CASSQDFRGRQPQHF.

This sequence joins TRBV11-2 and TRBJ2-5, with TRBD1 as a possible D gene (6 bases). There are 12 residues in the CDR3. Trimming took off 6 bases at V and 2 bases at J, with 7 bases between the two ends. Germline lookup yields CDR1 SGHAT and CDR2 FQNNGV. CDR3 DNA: TGTGCCAGCAGTACAGGGCAAGAGACCCAGTACTTC. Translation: CASSTGQETQYF.

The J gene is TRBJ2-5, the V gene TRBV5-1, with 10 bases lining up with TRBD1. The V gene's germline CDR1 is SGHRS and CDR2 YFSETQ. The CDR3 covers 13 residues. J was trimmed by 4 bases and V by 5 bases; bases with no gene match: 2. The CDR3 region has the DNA TGCGCCAGCAGAGGGGACAGGGGAGAGACCCAGTACTTC. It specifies CASRGDRGETQYF.

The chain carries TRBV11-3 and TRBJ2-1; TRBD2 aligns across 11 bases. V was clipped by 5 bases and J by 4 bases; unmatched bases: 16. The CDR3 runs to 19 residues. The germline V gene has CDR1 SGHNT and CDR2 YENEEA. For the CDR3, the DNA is TGTGCCAGCAGCGGCGCCCTAGCGGGGGGAACGGGCGGGTACAATGAGCAGTTCTTC. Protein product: CASSGALAGGTGGYNEQFF.

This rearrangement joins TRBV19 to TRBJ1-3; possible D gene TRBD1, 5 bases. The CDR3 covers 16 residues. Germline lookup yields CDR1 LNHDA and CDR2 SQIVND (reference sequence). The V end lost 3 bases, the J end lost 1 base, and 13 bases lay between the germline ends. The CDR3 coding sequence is TGTGCCAGTAGTATCATGGGGCGCTCTTCTGGAAACACCATATATTTT. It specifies CASSIMGRSSGNTIYF. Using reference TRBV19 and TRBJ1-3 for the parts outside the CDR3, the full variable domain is DGGITQSPKYLFRKEGQNVTLSCEQNLNHDAMYWYRQDPGQGLRLIYYSQIVNDFQKGDIAEGYSVSREKKESFPLTVTSAQKNPTAFYLCASSIMGRSSGNTIYFGEGSWLTVV.

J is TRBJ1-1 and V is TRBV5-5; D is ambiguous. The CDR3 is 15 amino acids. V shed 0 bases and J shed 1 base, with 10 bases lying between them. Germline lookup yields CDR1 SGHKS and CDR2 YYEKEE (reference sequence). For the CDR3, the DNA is TGTGCCAGCAGCTTGGAAGCTAGGAAGAACACTGAAGCTTTCTTT. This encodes CASSLEARKNTEAFF.

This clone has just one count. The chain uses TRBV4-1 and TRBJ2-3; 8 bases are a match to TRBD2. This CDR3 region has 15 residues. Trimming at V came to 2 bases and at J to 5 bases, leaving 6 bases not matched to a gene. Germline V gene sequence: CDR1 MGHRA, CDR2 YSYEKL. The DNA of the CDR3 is TGCGCCAGCAGCCAATTACTAGCGGCATTAGATACGCAGTATTTT. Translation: CASSQLLAALDTQYF.

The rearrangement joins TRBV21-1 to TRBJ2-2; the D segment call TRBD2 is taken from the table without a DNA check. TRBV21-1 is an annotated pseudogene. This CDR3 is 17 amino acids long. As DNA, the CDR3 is TGTGCCAGCAGCAAAGACCTAGCGGGAGGGCCTCCCGGGGAGCTGTTTTTT. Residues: CASSKDLAGGPPGELFF.

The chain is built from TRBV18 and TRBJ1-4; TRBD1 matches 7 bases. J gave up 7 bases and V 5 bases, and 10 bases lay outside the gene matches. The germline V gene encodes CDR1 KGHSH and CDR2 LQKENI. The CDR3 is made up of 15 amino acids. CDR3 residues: CASSSRQGRGEKLFF. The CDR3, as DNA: TGTGCCAGCTCATCTAGACAGGGAAGGGGTGAAAAACTGTTTTTT.

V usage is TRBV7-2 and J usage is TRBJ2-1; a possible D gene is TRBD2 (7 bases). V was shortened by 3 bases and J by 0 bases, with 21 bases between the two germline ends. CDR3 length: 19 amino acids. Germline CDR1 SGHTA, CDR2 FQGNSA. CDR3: CASSFLPGGTYSSYNEQFF. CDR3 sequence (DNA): TGTGCCAGCAGCTTTCTTCCCGGGGGGACATACAGCTCCTACAATGAGCAGTTCTTC.